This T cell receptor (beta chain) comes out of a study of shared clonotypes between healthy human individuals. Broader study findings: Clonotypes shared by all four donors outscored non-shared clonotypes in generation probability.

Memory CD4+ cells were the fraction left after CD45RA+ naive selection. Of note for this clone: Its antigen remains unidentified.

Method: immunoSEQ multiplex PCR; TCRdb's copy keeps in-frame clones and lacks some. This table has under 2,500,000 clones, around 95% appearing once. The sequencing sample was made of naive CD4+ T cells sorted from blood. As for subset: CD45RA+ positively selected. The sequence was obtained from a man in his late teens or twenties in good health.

The CDR3 sequence: CAIKMDPGTDYGYTF. CDR3 bases: TGTGCCATCAAGATGGACCCCGGGACAGATTATGGCTACACCTTC. The chain links TRBV10-3 to TRBJ1-2; 7 nucleotides line up with TRBD1. The CDR3 runs 15 residues. The V gene end was trimmed by 7 bases and the J gene end by 5 bases; junction bases not matched to a gene: 13. CDR1 ENHRY and CDR2 SYGVKD come from the germline V gene.